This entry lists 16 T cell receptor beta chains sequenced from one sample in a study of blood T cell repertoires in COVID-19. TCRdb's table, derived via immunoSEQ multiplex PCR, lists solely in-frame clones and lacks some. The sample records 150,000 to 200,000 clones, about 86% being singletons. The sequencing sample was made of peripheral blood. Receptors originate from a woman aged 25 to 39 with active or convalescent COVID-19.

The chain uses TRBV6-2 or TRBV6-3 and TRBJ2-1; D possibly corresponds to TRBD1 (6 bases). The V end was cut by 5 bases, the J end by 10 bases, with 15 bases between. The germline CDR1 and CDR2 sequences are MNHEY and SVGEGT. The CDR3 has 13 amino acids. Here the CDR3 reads CASSTQGGGEQFF. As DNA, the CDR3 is TGTGCCAGCAGTACACAGGGCGGAGGCGAGCAGTTCTTC.

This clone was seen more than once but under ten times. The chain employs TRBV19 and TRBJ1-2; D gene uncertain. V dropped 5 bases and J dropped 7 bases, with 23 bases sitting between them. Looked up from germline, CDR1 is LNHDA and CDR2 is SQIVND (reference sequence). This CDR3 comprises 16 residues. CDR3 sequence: CASSSVGFGVTGGYTF. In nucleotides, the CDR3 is TGTGCCAGTAGTTCTGTCGGGTTCGGGGTTACCGGTGGCTACACCTTC.

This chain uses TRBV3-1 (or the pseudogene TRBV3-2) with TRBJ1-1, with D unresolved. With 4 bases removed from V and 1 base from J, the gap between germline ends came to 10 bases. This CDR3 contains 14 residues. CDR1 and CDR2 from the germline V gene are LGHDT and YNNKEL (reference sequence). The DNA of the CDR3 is TGTGCCAGCAGCCGAACTTACAGGAACACTGAAGCTTTCTTT. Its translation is CASSRTYRNTEAFF.

The CDR3 DNA reads TGTGCCAGCAGGGGACAGGGGGCAGGGACTGAAGCTTTCTTT. Encoded protein: CASRGQGAGTEAFF. The chain has TRBV6-5 and TRBJ1-1, with 12 bases aligning to TRBD1. The CDR3 contains 14 residues. Germline V gives CDR1 MNHEY, CDR2 SVGAGI. J gave up 5 bases and V 6 bases, and 4 bases lay outside the gene matches.

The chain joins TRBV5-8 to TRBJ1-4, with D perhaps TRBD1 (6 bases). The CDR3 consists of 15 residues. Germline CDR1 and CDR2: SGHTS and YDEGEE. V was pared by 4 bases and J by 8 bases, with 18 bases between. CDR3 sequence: CASSEGHSGREKLFF. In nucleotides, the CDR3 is TGTGCCAGCAGCGAGGGACATTCAGGGAGAGAAAAACTGTTTTTT.

For the CDR3, the DNA is TGTGCCAGCAGCGACTTTGGGACTAGCGGGAGTCGAACAGATACGCAGTATTTT. Translated, it gives CASSDFGTSGSRTDTQYF. V is TRBV3-1 (or the pseudogene TRBV3-2) and J is TRBJ2-3; 14 bases match TRBD2. The CDR3 is 18 amino acids. Germline CDR1 is LGHDT and CDR2 is YNNKEL (reference sequence). After removal of 5 bases from V and 3 bases from J, the junction contained 10 bases not matched to a gene.

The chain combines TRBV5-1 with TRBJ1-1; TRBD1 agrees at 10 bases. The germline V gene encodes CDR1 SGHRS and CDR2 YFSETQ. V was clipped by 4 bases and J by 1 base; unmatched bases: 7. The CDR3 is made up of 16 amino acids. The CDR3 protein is CASSQGQGRGNTEAFF. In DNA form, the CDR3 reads TGCGCCAGCAGCCAGGGACAGGGGAGGGGGAACACTGAAGCTTTCTTT.

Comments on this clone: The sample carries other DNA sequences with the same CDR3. The CDR3 nucleotides read TGTGCCAGCTCACTGGGACTCCAAGAGACCCAGTACTTC. As protein: CASSLGLQETQYF. The rearrangement uses TRBV18 and TRBJ2-5, with D possibly TRBD2 on 6 matching bases. The V end lost 4 bases, the J end lost 1 base, and 7 bases lay between the germline ends. The CDR3 contains 13 residues. Per germline, CDR1 KGHSH and CDR2 LQKENI.

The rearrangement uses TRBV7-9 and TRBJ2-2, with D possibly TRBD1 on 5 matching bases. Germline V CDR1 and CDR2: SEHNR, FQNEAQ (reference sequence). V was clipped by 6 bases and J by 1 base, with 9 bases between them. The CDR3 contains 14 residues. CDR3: CASRPQGNTGELFF. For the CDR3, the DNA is TGTGCCAGCAGGCCTCAGGGGAACACCGGGGAGCTGTTTTTT.

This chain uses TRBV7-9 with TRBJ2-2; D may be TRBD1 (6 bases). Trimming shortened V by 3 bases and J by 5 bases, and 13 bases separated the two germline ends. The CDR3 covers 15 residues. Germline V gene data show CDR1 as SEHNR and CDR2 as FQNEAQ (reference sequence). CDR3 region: CASSFTGNRTGELFF. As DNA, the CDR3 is TGTGCCAGCAGCTTCACAGGGAATCGTACCGGGGAGCTGTTTTTT.

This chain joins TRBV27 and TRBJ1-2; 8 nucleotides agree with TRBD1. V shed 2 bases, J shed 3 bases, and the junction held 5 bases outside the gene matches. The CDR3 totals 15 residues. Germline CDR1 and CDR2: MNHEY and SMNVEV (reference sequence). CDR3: CASSLGQGADYGYTF. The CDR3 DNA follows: TGTGCCAGCAGTTTAGGGCAGGGGGCGGACTATGGCTACACCTTC.

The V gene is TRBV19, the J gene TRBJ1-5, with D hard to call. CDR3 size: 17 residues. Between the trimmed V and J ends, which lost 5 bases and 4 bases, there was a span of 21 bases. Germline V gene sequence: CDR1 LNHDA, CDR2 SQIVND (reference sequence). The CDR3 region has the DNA TGTGCCAGTAGTCACCACTTCCCGGGGAGGGAAAATCAGCCCCAGCATTTT. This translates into CASSHHFPGRENQPQHF. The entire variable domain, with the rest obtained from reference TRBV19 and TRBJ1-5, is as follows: DGGITQSPKYLFRKEGQNVTLSCEQNLNHDAMYWYRQDPGQGLRLIYYSQIVNDFQKGDIAEGYSVSREKKESFPLTVTSAQKNPTAFYLCASSHHFPGRENQPQHFGDGTRLSIL.

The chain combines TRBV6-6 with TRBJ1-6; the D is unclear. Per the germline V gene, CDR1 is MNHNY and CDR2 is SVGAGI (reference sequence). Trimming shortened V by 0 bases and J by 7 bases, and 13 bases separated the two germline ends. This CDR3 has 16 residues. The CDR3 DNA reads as TGTGCCAGCAGTTACTCTGGTTTAAGGAGGAATTCACCCCTCCACTTT. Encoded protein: CASSYSGLRRNSPLHF.

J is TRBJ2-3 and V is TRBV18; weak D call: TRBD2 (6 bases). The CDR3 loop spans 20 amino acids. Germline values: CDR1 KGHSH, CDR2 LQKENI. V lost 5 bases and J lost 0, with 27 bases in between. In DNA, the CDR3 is TGTGCCAGCTCAAGACAGTATAGCGGAGATACCGGAACTAGCACAGATACGCAGTATTTT. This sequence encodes CASSRQYSGDTGTSTDTQYF. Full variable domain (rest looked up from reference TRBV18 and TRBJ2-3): NAGVMQNPRHLVRRRGQEARLRCSPMKGHSHVYWYRQLPEEGLKFMVYLQKENIIDESGMPKERFSAEFPKEGPSILRIQQVVRGDSAAYFCASSRQYSGDTGTSTDTQYFGPGTRLTVL.

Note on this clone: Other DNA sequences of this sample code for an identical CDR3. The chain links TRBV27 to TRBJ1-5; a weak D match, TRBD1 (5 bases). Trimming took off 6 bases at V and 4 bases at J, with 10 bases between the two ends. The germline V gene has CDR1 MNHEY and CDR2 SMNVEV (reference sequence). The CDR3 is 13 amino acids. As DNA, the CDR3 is TGTGCCAGCAGCCTCCAGGGAAATCAGCCCCAGCATTTT. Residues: CASSLQGNQPQHF.

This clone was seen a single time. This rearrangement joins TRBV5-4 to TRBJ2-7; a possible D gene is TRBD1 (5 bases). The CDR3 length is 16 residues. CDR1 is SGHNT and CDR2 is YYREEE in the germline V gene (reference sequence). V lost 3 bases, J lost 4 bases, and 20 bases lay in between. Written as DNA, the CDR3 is TGTGCCAGCAGCTATAATACAGGAGTTCAGAGATACGAGCAGTACTTC. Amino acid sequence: CASSYNTGVQRYEQYF.